This TCR beta chain appears in the sequencing data of a study of blood T cell repertoires in COVID-19. Measured with immunoSEQ multiplex PCR; TCRdb has only the in-frame clones, and not every one. Counted here are some 83,000 clones, roughly four fifths occurring once; the ten biggest clones make up roughly 11%. The receptor comes from a man aged 50 to 60 with acute or convalescent COVID-19. Specimen: peripheral blood.

The chain's CDR3 is CASSSPRTGGGKLFF. The CDR3 bases are TGTGCCAGCAGCTCGCCAAGGACAGGGGGCGGAAAACTGTTTTTT. This rearrangement joins TRBV7-2 to TRBJ1-4, with 11 bases lining up with TRBD1. The V segment lost 4 bases and the J segment 10 bases; nucleotides outside the gene matches: 8. This CDR3 contains 15 residues. Germline lookup yields CDR1 SGHTA and CDR2 FQGNSA.